This T cell receptor (beta chain) was sequenced in a study of blood T cell repertoires in COVID-19. In the study overall: Specimens from acute and convalescent COVID-19 originated in the United States, Italy and Spain. In each case, the material was cDNA or gDNA derived from T cells, B-cell-depleted T cells, or PBMCs.

Original data processing: The assay estimated nucleated cells by amplifying reference gene primers. Clones were sequenced by immunoSEQ multiplex PCR, and TCRdb holds only the in-frame ones, with some missing. The DNA gave D and trimming, while V, J and clone size come from that table. The sample consists of 80,000 to 95,000 clones, around 86% of them appearing once. Sequenced material: peripheral blood. This TCR was recovered from a man aged 45-65 years with active or convalescent COVID-19.

This CDR3 reads CASSLTPGGQNTGELFF. The CDR3 DNA reads as TGTGCCAGCAGCCTTACCCCGGGGGGCCAAAACACCGGGGAGCTGTTTTTT. The genes are TRBV7-7 and TRBJ2-2; TRBD2 is a possible D gene (7 bases). The germline V gene encodes CDR1 SSHAT and CDR2 FNYEAQ (reference sequence). The CDR3 totals 17 residues. Deletions cut 5 bases from V and 2 bases from J, with 18 bases between.